Each of the 9 T cell receptor beta chains below was sequenced from the same sample in a study of T cells in Graves' hyperthyroidism and ophthalmopathy (dated by TCRdb to between 2018 and 2020). Libraries were constructed by multiplex PCR. TCRdb records Illumina HiSeq 2000 as the sequencer. Amplification of TCR beta CDR3 regions was carried out from RNA transcripts. For the first round of RT-PCR on the TCR CDR3, the HTBI primer set was used together with the Qiagen OneStep RT-PCR kit. TCRdb trimmed the raw reads at Q25, called clones with MiXCR and kept productive beta chains. Every entry covers one CDR3 protein and lists the most common genes and DNA from its rows. In this sample the table shows 450,000 to 550,000 distinct CDR3 sequences, roughly 25% of which occur a single time. Roughly 10% of the sample goes to the ten largest clones. Sample: blood. These receptor sequences come from a young woman with Graves' ophthalmopathy.

V is TRBV30 and J is TRBJ1-2; the D is unclear. Trimming removed 3 bases from V and 2 bases from J, with 7 bases in between. The CDR3 sequence is 12 residues long. Germline V gene data show CDR1 as GTSNPN and CDR2 as SVGIG (reference sequence). The CDR3 region has the DNA TGTGCCTGGAGGACGGACAACTATGGCTACACCTTC. Translation gives CAWRTDNYGYTF.

This clonotype was detected ten times or more. The chain employs TRBV6-5 and TRBJ2-3, with D possibly matching TRBD2 (6 bases). Germline loops: CDR1 MNHEY, CDR2 SVGAGI. V shed 2 bases and J shed 0 bases, with 9 bases lying between them. The CDR3 covers 15 residues. The DNA of the CDR3 is TGTGCCAGCAGTTACGGGGGGACTAGCACAGATACGCAGTATTTT. It translates to CASSYGGTSTDTQYF.

This clonotype has more than one count but fewer than ten. Just one base apart from a much larger clone, this may be a read error. This chain links TRBV29-1 with TRBJ1-2, with D tentatively TRBD1 (5 bases). Germline V gene sequence: CDR1 SQVTM, CDR2 ANQGSEA. The CDR3 consists of 11 residues. The V gene lost 3 bases and the J gene lost 3 bases, with 5 bases spanning the gap. In DNA form, the CDR3 reads TGCAGCGTTGACAGGGACTATGGCTACACCTTC. It encodes CSVDRDYGYTF.

This clonotype has at least ten counts. The chain couples TRBV27 to TRBJ2-7, with D uncertain. The V and J ends lost 5 bases and 6 bases respectively, with 17 bases between them. CDR3 length equals 14 residues. CDR1 is MNHEY and CDR2 is SMNVEV in the germline V gene (reference sequence). The CDR3 protein is CASSTVDGPGEQYF. DNA for the CDR3: TGTGCCAGCAGTACTGTAGACGGACCTGGCGAGCAGTACTTC.

This clonotype was counted many times. This chain uses TRBV6-1 with TRBJ1-3; D not certain. The length of the CDR3 is 14 residues. Germline V gene data show CDR1 as MNHNS and CDR2 as SASEGT. V gave up 5 bases and J gave up 0 bases, with 8 bases separating them. The CDR3 coding sequence is TGTGCCAGCAGTCCTGCCCCCTCTGGAAACACCATATATTTT. Encoded protein: CASSPAPSGNTIYF.

In this sample, this clonotype turned up a few times. This chain connects TRBV4-1 to TRBJ2-1; TRBD2 might be the D (6 bases). CDR1 and CDR2 (germline): MGHRA, YSYEKL. Trimming stripped 4 bases from V and 7 bases from J, with 11 bases between. This CDR3 comprises 13 residues. The CDR3 bases are TGCGCCAGCAGCCCGCGACTAGATAATGAGCAGTTCTTC. Protein sequence: CASSPRLDNEQFF.

Only a few counts were recorded for this clonotype. The gene calls are TRBV30 and TRBJ2-5; perhaps TRBD1 as D (6 bases). CDR1 and CDR2 (germline): GTSNPN, SVGIG (reference sequence). Trimming cost V 0 bases and J 3 bases, with 8 bases left between them. The CDR3 sequence is 13 residues long. The CDR3 DNA reads TGTGCCTGGAGTGTAAACAGGGAAGAGACCCAGTACTTC. This translates into CAWSVNREETQYF.

This clonotype was recorded many times. The rearrangement uses TRBV5-1 and TRBJ1-2; D unresolved. This CDR3 contains 13 residues. The V end lost 4 bases, the J end lost 1 base, and 8 bases lay between the germline ends. The germline gives CDR1 SGHRS, CDR2 YFSETQ. The CDR3 DNA reads as TGCGCCAGCAGCCTGACGGATAACTATGGCTACACCTTC. Protein sequence: CASSLTDNYGYTF.

The chain joins TRBV7-1 to TRBJ1-1, with 11 nucleotides matching TRBD1. TRBV7-1 qualifies as an ORF whose function is uncertain. V lost 8 bases and J lost 0; bases outside the gene matches: 23. CDR3 size: 21 residues. The CDR3 DNA sequence: TGTGCCAGCTCACCTTTTACCGGGACAGGGGGTGGACTTCTTATGAACACTGAAGCTTTCTTT. Protein sequence: CASSPFTGTGGGLLMNTEAFF.